This T cell receptor beta chain comes out of a study of T cell repertoires in cytomegalovirus infection. TCRdb redid the calling of the reads with MiXCR, one entry per CDR3 protein. There are 550,000 to 850,000 distinct CDR3 sequences in the sample; around 32% occur only once, and about 20% lies in the top ten. The CDR3 extends over 16 amino acids. The V end lost 7 bases, the J end lost 3 bases, and 23 bases lay between the germline ends. Per germline, CDR1 DFQATT and CDR2 SNEGSKA (reference sequence). Of note for this clonotype: The antigen is undetermined.

Regarding the study as a whole: What dominated the ex vivo response were HLA-C-restricted CMV-specific TCR beta clonotypes.

The clonotype originates from a human donor in good health (CMV status not recorded). Some clones in this sample may be carry-over from other donors' samples. The sequencing here drew on cultured PBMCs, taken from culture after CMV antigen stimulation. V is TRBV20-1 and J is TRBJ2-3, with D possibly matching TRBD2 (7 bases). In nucleotides, the CDR3 is TGCAGTGTAGGGGGAGTAGCGGGCCGCAGTACAGATACGCAGTATTTT. It yields the protein CSVGGVAGRSTDTQYF.